The 8 T cell receptor beta chains below were found in one sample sequenced in a study of CD8+ T cells in alopecia areata. As for treatment: oral pan-JAK inhibitor, 5-10 mg twice daily. Sequencing templates came from extracted RNA that was reverse transcribed into cDNA. Some clones are missing from TCRdb's copy, which holds only in-frame ones; the method was immunoSEQ multiplex PCR. The repertoire holds some 170,000 clones, with 58% as singletons. Specimen: CD4+ T cells sorted from blood, collected between weeks 55 and 65, from a patient treated with tofacitinib. The receptor set was obtained from a human donor with alopecia areata.

This chain connects TRBV14 to TRBJ2-1; a possible D gene is TRBD1 (6 bases). CDR3 length: 15 amino acids. Germline V gives CDR1 SGHDN, CDR2 FVKESK. V was cut by 4 bases and J by 7 bases, with 17 bases left in between. In DNA, the CDR3 is TGTGCCAGCAGCCGGATATCTGGACAGAGGAATGAGCAGTTCTTC. Amino acids: CASSRISGQRNEQFF. Full variable domain (rest looked up from reference TRBV14 and TRBJ2-1): EAGVTQFPSHSVIEKGQTVTLRCDPISGHDNLYWYRRVMGKEIKFLLHFVKESKQDESGMPNNRFLAERTGGTYSTLKVQPAELEDSGVYFCASSRISGQRNEQFFGPGTRLTVL.

This chain connects TRBV29-1 to TRBJ1-2; TRBD1 agrees at 8 bases. Germline V gene data show CDR1 as SQVTM and CDR2 as ANQGSEA. This CDR3 region has 16 residues. J lost 3 bases, V lost 4 bases, and 13 bases had no gene match. The CDR3 coding sequence is TGCAGCGTTGGAAACCCCAGACAGGGGCGGGACTATGGCTACACCTTC. Protein product: CSVGNPRQGRDYGYTF.

The rearrangement links TRBV29-1 to TRBJ2-5, with TRBD1 matching over 8 bases. This CDR3 has 12 amino acids. V dropped 5 bases and J dropped 1; count of bases not matched to a gene: 0. CDR1 and CDR2 from the germline V gene are SQVTM and ANQGSEA. The CDR3 protein is CSVQGAQETQYF. CDR3 DNA sequence: TGCAGCGTTCAGGGGGCCCAAGAGACCCAGTACTTC.

J is TRBJ2-3 and V is TRBV30; D gene uncertain. There are 11 residues in the CDR3. Germline CDR1 reads GTSNPN; CDR2 reads SVGIG (reference sequence). The ends were cut back, 1 base at V and 6 bases at J, with 5 bases in the middle. The CDR3 here is CAWSERDTQYF. The DNA of the CDR3 is TGTGCCTGGAGTGAAAGGGATACGCAGTATTTT.

The chain links TRBV30 to TRBJ2-1, with D unclear. Per germline, CDR1 GTSNPN and CDR2 SVGIG (reference sequence). The V and J ends lost 0 bases and 0 bases respectively, with 9 bases between them. The CDR3 has 15 residues. CDR3 loop: CAWSVQISSYNEQFF. The DNA for the CDR3 is TGTGCCTGGAGTGTACAGATTAGCTCCTACAATGAGCAGTTCTTC.

This clone was recorded once. This CDR3 is CSAFNYTF. DNA for the CDR3: TGCAGTGCCTTTAACTACACCTTC. The rearrangement uses TRBV20-1 and TRBJ1-2, with unresolved D. Germline loops: CDR1 DFQATT, CDR2 SNEGSKA (reference sequence). CDR3 length: 8 amino acids. V lost 6 bases and J 10 bases, leaving 6 bases between the germline ends.

This chain links TRBV29-1 with TRBJ2-3, with a possible D match to TRBD1 (6 bases). Per the germline V gene, CDR1 is SQVTM and CDR2 is ANQGSEA. V lost 8 bases and J 4 bases, leaving 19 bases between the germline ends. The CDR3 runs 14 residues. The CDR3 sequence: CSLGWGQVPDTQYF. The CDR3 region has the DNA TGCAGCCTGGGGTGGGGGCAGGTCCCAGATACGCAGTATTTT.

This rearrangement joins TRBV2 to TRBJ2-7, with D possibly TRBD1 on 5 matching bases. Germline V CDR1 and CDR2: SNHLY, FYNNEI. The V and J ends lost 7 bases and 0 bases respectively, with 16 bases between them. There are 15 residues in the CDR3. In DNA, the CDR3 is TGTGCCAGCACCCTAGTGAGAGACAGCTCCTACGAGCAGTACTTC. It is translated as CASTLVRDSSYEQYF.